This TCR beta chain is from a study of blood T cell repertoires in COVID-19. Profiled with immunoSEQ multiplex PCR; TCRdb holds only in-frame clones, not every one. The repertoire holds 250,000 to 350,000 clones, 89% seen once, with about 12% in the top ten. Trimming cost V 6 bases and J 9 bases; bases outside gene matches: 2. CDR3 length: 12 residues. Germline V gene sequence: CDR1 MNHEY, CDR2 SVGEGT. V gene TRBV6-2 or TRBV6-3 combines with J gene TRBJ1-6; 7 positions match TRBD1. The sequenced material came from peripheral blood. The source of this sequence is an older woman with acute or convalescent COVID-19. DNA of the CDR3: TGTGCCAGCAGCCGACAGGGTTCACCCCTCCACTTT. Residues: CASSRQGSPLHF.